This T cell receptor beta chain derives from a study of beta chain features in type 1 diabetes. Turning to the study itself: All of the samples together had some 110 million sorted cells examined.

Expressed TCRB transcripts were sequenced because the entire RNA isolate underwent reverse transcription. Generated by immunoSEQ multiplex PCR, the TCRdb table keeps only in-frame clones and is missing some. The sample records fewer than 350,000 clones, approximately 15% being singletons. There are 19 residues in the CDR3. With 0 bases clipped from V and 10 bases from J, the junction kept 18 bases outside the gene matches. CDR1 MGHRA and CDR2 YSYEKL come from the germline V gene. Study outcomes and limitations: Shortening of TCRB CDR3s, moderate but significant, appeared in all four CD4+ subsets of Type 1 diabetes patients.

This clone was picked up a small number of times. The antigen is not known. The V call is TRBV4-1, the J call TRBJ1-5, with TRBD1 matching over 10 bases. What was sequenced was naive CD4+ T cells from blood. This TCR came from a man in his late teens or twenties with type 1 diabetes. The CDR3 region has the DNA TGCGCCAGCAGCCAAGACCCGCGGGCTTGGGACAGGGGCCGCTCACCCCAGCATTTT. It codes for CASSQDPRAWDRGRSPQHF.